The rows below give T cell receptor beta chains drawn from one sample of a study of shared clonotypes between healthy human individuals. Produced via immunoSEQ multiplex PCR; TCRdb's table is partial and in-frame only. The sample has more than 400,000 clones; around four fifths are singletons. The sequenced sample was PBMCs. These receptors came from a middle-aged woman in good health. Some clones in this sample may be carry-over from other donors' samples. Both conserved end residues are part of each CDR3. Each record gives: clone size, J gene, V gene, D gene, CDR3 protein, CDR3 DNA. D genes are given only for firm matches. Size tells how often a clone was seen (once, few, many) or the class of an expanded clone, and some rows leave it out.

size: .
J: TRBJ2-7
V: TRBV2
D: .
CDR3: CAGFSTSYEQYF
DNA: TGTGCCGGCTTTTCGACGTCCTACGAGCAGTACTTC

size: .
J: TRBJ1-2
V: TRBV7-9
D: .
CDR3: CASSPQLWRVYGYTF
DNA: TGTGCCAGCAGCCCTCAACTCTGGCGGGTCTATGGCTACACCTTC

size: .
J: TRBJ2-7
V: TRBV6-5
D: .
CDR3: CASNDPGTHYEQYF
DNA: TGTGCCAGCAACGACCCCGGGACTCACTACGAGCAGTACTTC

size: .
J: TRBJ2-5
V: TRBV2
D: TRBD1
CDR3: CASRQGSGETQYF
DNA: TGTGCCAGCAGACAGGGGTCGGGGGAGACCCAGTACTTC

size: .
J: TRBJ1-1
V: TRBV7-3
D: .
CDR3: CASSPLARPGEAFF
DNA: TGTGCCAGCAGCCCCCTCGCCAGGCCCGGTGAAGCTTTCTTT

size: .
J: TRBJ1-2
V: TRBV7-9
D: .
CDR3: CASSKGTTGDGYTF
DNA: TGTGCCAGCAGCAAAGGGACAACGGGAGATGGCTACACCTTC

size: .
J: TRBJ2-7
V: TRBV28
D: TRBD1
CDR3: CASSRGQTPYEQYF
DNA: TGTGCCAGCAGTCGGGGACAGACTCCCTACGAGCAGTACTTC

size: .
J: TRBJ2-7
V: TRBV13
D: .
CDR3: CASSLRTTQGRAYEQYF
DNA: TGTGCCAGCAGCCTGCGGACTACACAGGGACGGGCCTACGAGCAGTACTTC

size: .
J: TRBJ1-5
V: TRBV28
D: TRBD1
CDR3: CASSFTGGLQPQHF
DNA: TGTGCCAGCAGTTTTACAGGGGGCCTTCAGCCCCAGCATTTT

size: .
J: TRBJ2-7
V: TRBV9
D: TRBD2
CDR3: CASSTGTSGTYEQYF
DNA: TGTGCCAGCAGCACTGGGACTAGCGGAACCTACGAGCAGTACTTC

size: .
J: TRBJ1-3
V: TRBV30
D: .
CDR3: CAWSPGNTIYF
DNA: TGTGCCTGGTCACCCGGAAACACCATATATTTT

size: .
J: TRBJ2-5
V: TRBV14
D: TRBD1
CDR3: CASSQDPWTGGETQYF
DNA: TGTGCCAGCAGCCAAGATCCCTGGACAGGCGGAGAGACCCAGTACTTC

size: once
J: TRBJ2-2
V: TRBV5-1
D: TRBD1
CDR3: CASSLLQGSGELFF
DNA: TGCGCCAGCAGCTTACTACAGGGGTCCGGGGAGCTGTTTTTT

size: .
J: TRBJ2-3
V: TRBV19
D: .
CDR3: CAVGAYTDTQYF
DNA: TGTGCCGTCGGAGCTTACACAGATACGCAGTATTTT

size: .
J: TRBJ2-5
V: TRBV29-1
D: TRBD2
CDR3: CSVAHWVGTSGNPRETQYF
DNA: TGCAGCGTTGCCCACTGGGTCGGGACTAGCGGGAATCCCAGGGAGACCCAGTACTTC

size: .
J: TRBJ2-2
V: TRBV4-1
D: .
CDR3: CASSQVRGATGELFF
DNA: TGCGCCAGCAGCCAAGTTAGGGGGGCCACCGGGGAGCTGTTTTTT

size: few
J: TRBJ1-4
V: TRBV2
D: .
CDR3: CASTKDSREKLFF
DNA: TGTGCCAGCACCAAGGACAGCCGGGAAAAACTGTTTTTT

size: .
J: TRBJ2-1
V: TRBV29-1
D: .
CDR3: CSVDRSGSYNEQFF
DNA: TGCAGCGTTGATAGGAGCGGGTCCTACAATGAGCAGTTCTTC

size: .
J: TRBJ2-2
V: TRBV5-1
D: .
CDR3: CASSWGSTTGELFF
DNA: TGCGCCAGCAGCTGGGGGAGCACCACCGGGGAGCTGTTTTTT

size: .
J: TRBJ1-1
V: TRBV29-1
D: .
CDR3: CSVSNVGGYEGEAFF
DNA: TGCAGCGTTTCTAACGTGGGGGGTTACGAGGGTGAAGCTTTCTTT

size: .
J: TRBJ1-2
V: TRBV25-1
D: .
CDR3: CASSVAGSLYGYTF
DNA: TGTGCCAGCAGTGTCGCCGGATCCCTCTATGGCTACACCTTC

size: .
J: TRBJ2-3
V: TRBV10-3
D: .
CDR3: CAISLASGGLGDTQYF
DNA: TGTGCCATCAGTTTAGCGTCGGGTGGTTTAGGAGATACGCAGTATTTT

size: many
J: TRBJ1-5
V: TRBV19
D: .
CDR3: CASSIVYRRGNQPQHF
DNA: TGTGCCAGTAGTATCGTATACCGCCGGGGCAATCAGCCCCAGCATTTT

size: .
J: TRBJ2-3
V: TRBV11-3
D: .
CDR3: CASSPGPSRTDTQYF
DNA: TGTGCCAGCAGCCCAGGACCCAGCAGGACAGATACGCAGTATTTT

size: .
J: TRBJ2-7
V: TRBV11-2
D: .
CDR3: CASSLGQWRYEQYF
DNA: TGTGCCAGCAGCCTTGGACAGTGGCGCTACGAGCAGTACTTC

size: .
J: TRBJ2-5
V: TRBV2
D: TRBD2
CDR3: CASSTGTSGQETQYF
DNA: TGTGCCAGCAGTACCGGGACTAGCGGGCAAGAGACCCAGTACTTC

size: .
J: TRBJ2-2
V: TRBV7-9
D: .
CDR3: CASSYYQTNTGELFF
DNA: TGTGCCAGCAGCTACTATCAAACGAACACCGGGGAGCTGTTTTTT

size: .
J: TRBJ1-6
V: TRBV5-4
D: .
CDR3: CASSLDRDGSVSSPLHF
DNA: TGTGCCAGCAGCTTGGACAGGGATGGTTCGGTATCTTCACCCCTCCACTTT

size: .
J: TRBJ2-1
V: TRBV29-1
D: TRBD2
CDR3: CSVEVLAGLYNEQFF
DNA: TGCAGCGTTGAAGTGCTAGCGGGATTGTACAATGAGCAGTTCTTC

size: few
J: TRBJ2-5
V: TRBV28
D: TRBD2
CDR3: CASSPSLAGYRETQYF
DNA: TGTGCCAGCAGTCCTTCACTAGCGGGATACCGAGAGACCCAGTACTTC

size: .
J: TRBJ2-7
V: TRBV30
D: TRBD1
CDR3: CAWSEGQSYEQYF
DNA: TGTGCCTGGAGTGAGGGACAGTCCTACGAGCAGTACTTC

size: .
J: TRBJ1-1
V: TRBV19
D: .
CDR3: CASSTDSANTEAFF
DNA: TGTGCCAGTAGTACGGACAGCGCGAACACTGAAGCTTTCTTT

size: .
J: TRBJ2-1
V: TRBV27
D: .
CDR3: CASSLSSLNEQFF
DNA: TGTGCCAGCAGTTTAAGTTCCCTCAATGAGCAGTTCTTC

size: once
J: TRBJ2-5
V: TRBV7-8
D: TRBD2
CDR3: CASNLRTSPGETQYF
DNA: TGTGCCAGCAACCTCAGGACTAGCCCAGGGGAGACCCAGTACTTC

size: .
J: TRBJ1-1
V: TRBV7-2
D: .
CDR3: CASITLNTEAFF
DNA: TGTGCCAGCATCACCTTGAACACTGAAGCTTTCTTT

size: once
J: TRBJ2-2
V: TRBV7-9
D: .
CDR3: CASSPGQSTGELFF
DNA: TGTGCCAGCAGCCCCGGACAGTCCACCGGGGAGCTGTTTTTT

size: .
J: TRBJ1-5
V: TRBV5-3
D: .
CDR3: CARSFKTERPQHF
DNA: TGTGCCAGAAGCTTTAAAACAGAACGGCCCCAGCATTTT

size: .
J: TRBJ2-5
V: TRBV5-5
D: TRBD1
CDR3: CASTPPGTGPAETQYF
DNA: TGTGCCAGCACCCCTCCCGGGACAGGGCCGGCAGAGACCCAGTACTTC